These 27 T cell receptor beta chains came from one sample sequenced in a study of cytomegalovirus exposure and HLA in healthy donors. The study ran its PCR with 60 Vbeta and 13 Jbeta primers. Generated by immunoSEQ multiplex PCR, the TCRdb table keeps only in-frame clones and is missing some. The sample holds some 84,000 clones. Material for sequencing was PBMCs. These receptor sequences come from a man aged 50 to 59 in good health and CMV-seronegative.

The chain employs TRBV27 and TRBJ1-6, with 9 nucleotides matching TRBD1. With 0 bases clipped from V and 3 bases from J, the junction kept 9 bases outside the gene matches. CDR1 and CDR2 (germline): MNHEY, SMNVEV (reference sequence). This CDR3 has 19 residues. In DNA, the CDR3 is TGTGCCAGCAGTTTATCTACCCGGACAGGGGCGCACTATAATTCACCCCTCCACTTT. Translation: CASSLSTRTGAHYNSPLHF.

CDR3 sequence (DNA): TGTGCCAGTAGTATACAGGTTCTTAGCACAGATACGCAGTATTTT. Translated: CASSIQVLSTDTQYF. J is TRBJ2-3 and V is TRBV19; D not resolved. The CDR3 totals 15 residues. CDR1 LNHDA and CDR2 SQIVND come from the germline V gene (reference sequence). Trimming pared 2 bases from V and 0 bases from J, leaving 9 bases between.

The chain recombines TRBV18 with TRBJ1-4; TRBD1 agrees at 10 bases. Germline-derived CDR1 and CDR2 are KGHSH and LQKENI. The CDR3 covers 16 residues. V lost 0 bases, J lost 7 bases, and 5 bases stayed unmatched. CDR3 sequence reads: CASSPPSGTGAEKLFF. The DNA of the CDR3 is TGTGCCAGCTCACCACCTTCTGGGACAGGGGCTGAAAAACTGTTTTTT.

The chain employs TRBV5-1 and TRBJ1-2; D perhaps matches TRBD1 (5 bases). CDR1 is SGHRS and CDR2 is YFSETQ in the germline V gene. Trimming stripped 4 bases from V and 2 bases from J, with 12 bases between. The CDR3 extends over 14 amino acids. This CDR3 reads CASSPTGSNYGYTF. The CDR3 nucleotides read TGCGCCAGCAGCCCAACAGGATCCAACTATGGCTACACCTTC.

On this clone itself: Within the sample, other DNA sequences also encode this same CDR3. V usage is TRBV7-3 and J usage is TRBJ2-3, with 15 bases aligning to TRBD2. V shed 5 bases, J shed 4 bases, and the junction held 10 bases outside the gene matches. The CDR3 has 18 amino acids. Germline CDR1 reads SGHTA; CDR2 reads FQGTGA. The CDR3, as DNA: TGTGCCAGCAGCACAGGACTAGCGGGGGGGCTACCGGCAGATACGCAGTATTTT. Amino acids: CASSTGLAGGLPADTQYF.

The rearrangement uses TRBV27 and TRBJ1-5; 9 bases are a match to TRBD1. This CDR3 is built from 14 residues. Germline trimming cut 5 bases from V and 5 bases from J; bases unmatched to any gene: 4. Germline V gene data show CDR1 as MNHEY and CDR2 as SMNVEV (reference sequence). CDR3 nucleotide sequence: TGTGCCAGCAGTGGGGGACAGGGTGATCAGCCCCAGCATTTT. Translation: CASSGGQGDQPQHF.

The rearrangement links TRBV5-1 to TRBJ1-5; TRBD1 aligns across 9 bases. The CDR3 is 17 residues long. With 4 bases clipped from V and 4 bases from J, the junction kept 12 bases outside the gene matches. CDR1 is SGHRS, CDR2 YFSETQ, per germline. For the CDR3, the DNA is TGCGCCAGCAGCCCCGGGACAGGGAACGAAAATAATCAGCCCCAGCATTTT. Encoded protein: CASSPGTGNENNQPQHF.

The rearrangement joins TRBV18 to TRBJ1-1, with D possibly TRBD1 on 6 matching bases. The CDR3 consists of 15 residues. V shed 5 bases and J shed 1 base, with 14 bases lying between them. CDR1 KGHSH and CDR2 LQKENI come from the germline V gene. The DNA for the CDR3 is TGTGCCAGCTCATTCCTGGGGACACAGAACACTGAAGCTTTCTTT. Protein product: CASSFLGTQNTEAFF. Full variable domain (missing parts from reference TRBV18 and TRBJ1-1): NAGVMQNPRHLVRRRGQEARLRCSPMKGHSHVYWYRQLPEEGLKFMVYLQKENIIDESGMPKERFSAEFPKEGPSILRIQQVVRGDSAAYFCASSFLGTQNTEAFFGQGTRLTVV.

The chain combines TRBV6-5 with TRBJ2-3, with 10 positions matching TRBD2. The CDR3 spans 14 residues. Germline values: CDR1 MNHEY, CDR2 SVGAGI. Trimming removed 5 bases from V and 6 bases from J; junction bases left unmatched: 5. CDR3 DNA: TGTGCCAGCAGTCGGGGACTAGCGTCGGATACGCAGTATTTT. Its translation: CASSRGLASDTQYF.

DNA of the CDR3: TGCAGTGCAACACCGGGACAGCCCCAGCATTTT. It yields the protein CSATPGQPQHF. The chain links TRBV20-1 to TRBJ1-5; D remains ambiguous. V was trimmed by 6 bases and J by 7 bases, leaving 10 bases between them. Per the germline V gene, CDR1 is DFQATT and CDR2 is SNEGSKA (reference sequence). The CDR3 is made up of 11 amino acids.

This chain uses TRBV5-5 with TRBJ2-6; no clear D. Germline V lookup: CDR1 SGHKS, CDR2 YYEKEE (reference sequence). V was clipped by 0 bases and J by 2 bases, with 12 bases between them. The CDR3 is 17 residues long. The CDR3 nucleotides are TGTGCCAGCAGCTTGGGTTATACAGCTACTGGGGCCAACGTCCTGACTTTC. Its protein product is CASSLGYTATGANVLTF.

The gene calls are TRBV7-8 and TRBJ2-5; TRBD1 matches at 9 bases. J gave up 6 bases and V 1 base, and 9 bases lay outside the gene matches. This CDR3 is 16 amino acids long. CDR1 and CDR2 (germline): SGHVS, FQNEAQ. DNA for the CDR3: TGTGCCAGCAGCTTAGTGATAGGGACAGGGCAAAAGACCCAGTACTTC. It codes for CASSLVIGTGQKTQYF.

CDR3 in DNA: TGTGCCAGCAGTTCCGGGACAGGGGTTGGGGAGCTGTTTTTT. Amino acid sequence: CASSSGTGVGELFF. The chain employs TRBV28 and TRBJ2-2; 10 bases fit TRBD1. Germline V gene lookup returns CDR1 MDHEN and CDR2 SYDVKM. The CDR3 consists of 14 residues. V was clipped by 4 bases and J by 8 bases; unmatched bases: 4.

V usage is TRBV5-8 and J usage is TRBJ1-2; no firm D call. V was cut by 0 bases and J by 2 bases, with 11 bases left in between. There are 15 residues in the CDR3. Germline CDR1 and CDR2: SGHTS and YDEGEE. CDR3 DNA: TGTGCCAGCAGCTTGGCCATGTCCTACAACTATGGCTACACCTTC. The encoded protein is CASSLAMSYNYGYTF.

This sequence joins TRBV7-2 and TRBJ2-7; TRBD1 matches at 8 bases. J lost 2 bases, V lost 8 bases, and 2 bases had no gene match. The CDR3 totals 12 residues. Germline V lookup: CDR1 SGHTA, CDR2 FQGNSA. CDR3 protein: CASGQGAYEQYF. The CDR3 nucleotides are TGTGCCAGCGGACAGGGCGCCTACGAGCAGTACTTC.

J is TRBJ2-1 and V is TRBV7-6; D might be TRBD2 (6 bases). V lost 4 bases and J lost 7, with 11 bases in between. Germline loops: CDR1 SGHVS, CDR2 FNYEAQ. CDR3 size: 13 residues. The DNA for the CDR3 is TGTGCCAGCAGCTCGGGACTTGTTAATGAGCAGTTCTTC. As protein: CASSSGLVNEQFF.

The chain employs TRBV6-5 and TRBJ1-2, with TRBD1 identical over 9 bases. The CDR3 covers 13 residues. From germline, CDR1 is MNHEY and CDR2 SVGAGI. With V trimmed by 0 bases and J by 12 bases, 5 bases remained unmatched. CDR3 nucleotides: TGTGCCAGCAGTTACTCGGGACAGGGAGTCCACACCTTC. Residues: CASSYSGQGVHTF.

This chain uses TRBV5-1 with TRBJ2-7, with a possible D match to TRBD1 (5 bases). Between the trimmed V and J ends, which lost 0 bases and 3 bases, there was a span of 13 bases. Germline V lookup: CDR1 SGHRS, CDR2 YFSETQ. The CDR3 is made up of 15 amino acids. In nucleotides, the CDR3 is TGCGCCAGCAGCTTGGACGGAAGTCAGGGCTACGAGCAGTACTTC. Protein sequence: CASSLDGSQGYEQYF.

The DNA for the CDR3 is TGTGCCAGCTCACCACAAGAGAGCTCCTACGAGCAGTACTTC. It encodes CASSPQESSYEQYF. The chain employs TRBV18 and TRBJ2-5; D is uncertain. With the DNA end fitting TRBJ2-7 better, the J assignment may be wrong. The CDR3 is 14 residues long. Germline lookup yields CDR1 KGHSH and CDR2 LQKENI.

Here the CDR3 DNA reads TGTGCCAGTAGTCCCAGGCCCGAAAAGCCCCAGCATTTT. This codes for CASSPRPEKPQHF. The chain recombines TRBV19 with TRBJ1-5; no firm D call. The CDR3 extends over 13 amino acids. Germline V CDR1 and CDR2: LNHDA, SQIVND (reference sequence). Trimming removed 5 bases at V and 8 bases at J, with 13 bases between.

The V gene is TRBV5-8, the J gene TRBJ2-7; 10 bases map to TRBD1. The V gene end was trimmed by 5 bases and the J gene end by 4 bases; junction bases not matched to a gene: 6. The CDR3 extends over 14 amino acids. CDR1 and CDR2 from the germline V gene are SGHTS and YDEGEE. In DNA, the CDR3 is TGTGCCAGCAGTCTCCGGGACAGGGGTTACGAGCAGTACTTC. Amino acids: CASSLRDRGYEQYF.

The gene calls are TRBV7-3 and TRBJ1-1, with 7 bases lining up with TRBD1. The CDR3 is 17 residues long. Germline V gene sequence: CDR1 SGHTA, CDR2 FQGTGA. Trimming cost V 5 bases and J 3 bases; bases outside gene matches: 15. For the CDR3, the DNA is TGTGCCAGCAGCCCTCTCGGCCCGGGACAGCAGGACACTGAAGCTTTCTTT. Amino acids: CASSPLGPGQQDTEAFF. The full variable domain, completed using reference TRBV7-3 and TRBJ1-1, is GAGVSQTPSNKVTEKGKYVELRCDPISGHTALYWYRQSLGQGPEFLIYFQGTGAADDSGLPNDRFFAVRPEGSVSTLKIQRTERGDSAVYLCASSPLGPGQQDTEAFFGQGTRLTVV.

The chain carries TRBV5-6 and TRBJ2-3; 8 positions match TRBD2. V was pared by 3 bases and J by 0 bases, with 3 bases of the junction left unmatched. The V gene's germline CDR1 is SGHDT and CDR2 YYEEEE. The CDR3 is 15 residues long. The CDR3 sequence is CASSWTSWSTDTQYF. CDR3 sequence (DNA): TGTGCCAGCAGCTGGACTAGCTGGAGCACAGATACGCAGTATTTT.

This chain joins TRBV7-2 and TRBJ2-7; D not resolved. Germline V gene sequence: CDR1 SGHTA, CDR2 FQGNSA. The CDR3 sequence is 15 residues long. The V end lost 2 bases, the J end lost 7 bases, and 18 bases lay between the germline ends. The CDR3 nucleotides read TGTGCCAGCAGCTTATCTTCCCCCGTTGTCGGGGAGCAGTACTTC. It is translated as CASSLSSPVVGEQYF.

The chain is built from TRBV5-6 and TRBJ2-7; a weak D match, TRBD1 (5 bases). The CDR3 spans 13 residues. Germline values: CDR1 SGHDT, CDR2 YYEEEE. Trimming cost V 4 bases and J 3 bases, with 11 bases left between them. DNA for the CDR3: TGTGCCAGCAGCCTAAGGGGTGGCTACGAGCAGTACTTC. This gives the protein CASSLRGGYEQYF. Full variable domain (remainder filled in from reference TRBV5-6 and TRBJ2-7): DAGVTQSPTHLIKTRGQQVTLRCSPKSGHDTVSWYQQALGQGPQFIFQYYEEEERQRGNFPDRFSGHQFPNYSSELNVNALLLGDSALYLCASSLRGGYEQYFGPGTRLTVT.

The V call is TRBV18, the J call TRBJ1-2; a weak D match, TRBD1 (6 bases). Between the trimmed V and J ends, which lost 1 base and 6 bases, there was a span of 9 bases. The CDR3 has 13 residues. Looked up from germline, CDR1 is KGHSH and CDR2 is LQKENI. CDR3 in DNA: TGTGCCAGCTCACCACGGACAGAGGATGGCTACACCTTC. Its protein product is CASSPRTEDGYTF.

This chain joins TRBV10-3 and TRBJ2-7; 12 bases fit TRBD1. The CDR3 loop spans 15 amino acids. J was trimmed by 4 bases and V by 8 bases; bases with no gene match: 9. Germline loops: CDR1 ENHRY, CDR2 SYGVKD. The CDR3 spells CAIGTGTGGSYEQYF. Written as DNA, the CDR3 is TGTGCCATCGGAACCGGGACAGGGGGCTCATACGAGCAGTACTTC.